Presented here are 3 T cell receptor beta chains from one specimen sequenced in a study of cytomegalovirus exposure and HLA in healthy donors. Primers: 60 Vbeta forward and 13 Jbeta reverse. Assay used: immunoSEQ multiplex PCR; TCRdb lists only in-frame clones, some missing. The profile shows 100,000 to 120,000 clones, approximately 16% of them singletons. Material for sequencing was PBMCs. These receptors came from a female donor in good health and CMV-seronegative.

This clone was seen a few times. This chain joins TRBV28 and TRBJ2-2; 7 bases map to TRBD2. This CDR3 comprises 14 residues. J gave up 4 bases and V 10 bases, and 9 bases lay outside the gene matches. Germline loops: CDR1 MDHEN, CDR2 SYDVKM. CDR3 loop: CATLRLAITGELFF. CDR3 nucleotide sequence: TGTGCCACCCTTAGACTAGCCATCACCGGGGAGCTGTTTTTT.

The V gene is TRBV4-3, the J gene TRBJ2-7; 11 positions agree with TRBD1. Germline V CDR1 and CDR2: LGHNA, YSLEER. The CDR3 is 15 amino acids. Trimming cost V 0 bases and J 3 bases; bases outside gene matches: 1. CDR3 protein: CASSQEGTGGYEQYF. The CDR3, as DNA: TGCGCCAGCAGCCAAGAAGGGACAGGGGGCTACGAGCAGTACTTC.

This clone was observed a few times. CDR3 region: CASSFSQNTEAFF. CDR3 nucleotide sequence: TGTGCCAGCAGCTTTTCACAGAACACTGAAGCTTTCTTT. V is TRBV5-4 and J is TRBJ1-1; D call uncertain. CDR1 is SGHNT, CDR2 YYREEE, per germline (reference sequence). V dropped 2 bases and J dropped 1 base, with 6 bases sitting between them. The CDR3 length is 13 residues.